This TCR beta chain comes out of a study of cytomegalovirus exposure and HLA in healthy donors. 13 Jbeta primers and 60 Vbeta primers were used for the PCR. Assay used: immunoSEQ multiplex PCR; TCRdb lists only in-frame clones, some missing. The sample yields about 150,000 clones, 64% seen once. The CDR3 totals 15 residues. Germline V gives CDR1 MNHNY, CDR2 SVGAGI (reference sequence). The V gene lost 6 bases and the J gene lost 1 base, with 15 bases spanning the gap. V and J are TRBV6-6 and TRBJ2-5; TRBD2 might be the D (6 bases). The sequenced sample consisted of PBMCs. The sequence came from a woman in her twenties or thirties in good health and CMV-seropositive. The CDR3 DNA follows: TGTGCCAGCAGCCACGGGGGTTTCCGCCAAGAGACCCAGTACTTC. Its translation is CASSHGGFRQETQYF.